The 8 T cell receptor beta chains below were found in one sample sequenced in a study of T cells in Graves' hyperthyroidism and ophthalmopathy. The CDR3 regions of TCR beta were amplified from RNA transcripts. RT-PCR in the first round (using the HTBI primer set) targeted the TCR CDR3. Each CDR3 protein gets one entry after TCRdb re-called the multiplex PCR reads with MiXCR. The sample comprises roughly 290,000 distinct CDR3 sequences, roughly 15% of which are singletons, and almost 8% rests with the top ten. Sequenced material: blood. These receptors originate from a woman in her 30s with Graves' hyperthyroidism that later progressed to Graves' ophthalmopathy.

There are many counts of this clonotype. The chain employs TRBV27 and TRBJ2-3; 10 nucleotides agree with TRBD2. Germline values: CDR1 MNHEY, CDR2 SMNVEV (reference sequence). V gave up 0 bases and J gave up 0 bases; unmatched junction bases: 3. CDR3 length: 17 residues. This CDR3 reads CASSLSWTSGSTDTQYF. The CDR3 coding sequence is TGTGCCAGCAGTTTATCCTGGACTAGCGGAAGCACAGATACGCAGTATTTT.

The rearrangement joins TRBV7-6 to TRBJ2-3, with a tentative D call TRBD1 (6 bases). This CDR3 has 13 amino acids. The germline CDR1 and CDR2 sequences are SGHVS and FNYEAQ. Trimming cost V 5 bases and J 6 bases, with 12 bases left between them. In DNA, the CDR3 is TGTGCCAGCAGCCCTGGGACATTCGATACGCAGTATTTT. Amino acids: CASSPGTFDTQYF.

This clonotype was picked up many times. CDR3 protein: CASSLIGGQGYNEQFF. CDR3 nucleotide sequence: TGTGCCAGCAGCTTGATTGGGGGGCAGGGCTACAATGAGCAGTTCTTC. The chain is built from TRBV5-6 and TRBJ2-1, with D perhaps assigned TRBD1 or TRBD2 (6 bases each). This CDR3 has 16 amino acids. CDR1 SGHDT and CDR2 YYEEEE come from the germline V gene. Trimming removed 1 base from V and 3 bases from J, with 14 bases in between.

This clonotype has a handful of counts. The chain carries TRBV4-3 and TRBJ2-1; a weak D match, TRBD2 (6 bases). V was cut by 1 base and J by 12 bases, with 22 bases left in between. This CDR3 contains 16 residues. Germline V gene data show CDR1 as LGHNA and CDR2 as YSLEER. The CDR3 region is CASSQADATGTQLQFF. Here the CDR3 DNA reads TGCGCCAGCAGCCAAGCGGACGCGACCGGGACTCAGCTGCAGTTCTTC.

This clonotype came up many times. This sequence joins TRBV10-3 and TRBJ1-1; tentatively, D is TRBD1 (6 bases). Per germline, CDR1 ENHRY and CDR2 SYGVKD. With 4 bases removed from V and 3 bases from J, the gap between germline ends came to 18 bases. The CDR3 sequence is 16 residues long. Here the CDR3 reads CAISVGLRGRDTEAFF. Here the CDR3 DNA reads TGTGCCATCAGTGTGGGCCTCAGGGGTAGGGACACTGAAGCTTTCTTT.

As for this clonotype: A much larger clone lies one base from this, so it may be a read error. The chain is built from TRBV29-1 and TRBJ2-7; the D is unclear. CDR1 SQVTM and CDR2 ANQGSEA come from the germline V gene. This CDR3 spans 11 amino acids. The chain's CDR3 is CSVGLSYERYF. The CDR3 DNA reads as TGCAGCGTTGGCCTATCCTACGAGCGGTACTTC.

The rearrangement joins TRBV19 to TRBJ1-5; 11 nucleotides agree with TRBD1. The germline CDR1 and CDR2 sequences are LNHDA and SQIVND (reference sequence). V dropped 4 bases and J dropped 8; count of bases not matched to a gene: 7. CDR3 length: 15 residues. CDR3 nucleotides: TGTGCCAGTAGTAGATCCGGGACAGGGGGAAAGCCCCAGCATTTT. Translation gives CASSRSGTGGKPQHF.

In this sample, this clonotype turned up a few times. This chain links TRBV28 with TRBJ1-4, with TRBD1 matching 7 bases. The CDR3 spans 14 residues. The trim removed 6 bases at V and 5 bases at J, leaving 6 bases unmatched. Germline loops: CDR1 MDHEN, CDR2 SYDVKM. This CDR3 reads CASSSGTENEKLFF. In DNA, the CDR3 is TGTGCCAGCAGCTCAGGGACAGAAAATGAAAAACTGTTTTTT.